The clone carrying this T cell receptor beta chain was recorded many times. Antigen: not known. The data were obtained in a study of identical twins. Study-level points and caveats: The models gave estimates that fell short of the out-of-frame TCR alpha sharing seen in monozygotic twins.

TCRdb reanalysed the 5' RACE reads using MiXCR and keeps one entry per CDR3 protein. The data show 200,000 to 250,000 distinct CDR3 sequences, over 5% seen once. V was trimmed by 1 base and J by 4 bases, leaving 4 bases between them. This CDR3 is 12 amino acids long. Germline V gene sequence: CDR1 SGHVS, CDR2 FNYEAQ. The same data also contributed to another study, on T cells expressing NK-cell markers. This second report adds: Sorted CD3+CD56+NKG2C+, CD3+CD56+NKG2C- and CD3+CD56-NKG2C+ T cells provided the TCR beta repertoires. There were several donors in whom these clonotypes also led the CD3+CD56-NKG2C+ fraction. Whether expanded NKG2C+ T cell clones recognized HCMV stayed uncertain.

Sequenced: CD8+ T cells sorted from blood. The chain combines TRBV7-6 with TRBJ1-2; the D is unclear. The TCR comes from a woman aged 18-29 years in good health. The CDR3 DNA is TGTGCCAGCAGCTTAGAGGGCTATGGCTACACCTTC. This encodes CASSLEGYGYTF.